This T cell receptor beta chain originates from a study of response to subunit inactivated influenza vaccine. This clonotype was recorded a few times. The antigen is unknown. Study outcomes and limitations: New T cells are recruited in small numbers by each seasonal influenza vaccination, according to the authors' suggestion.

Between the trimmed V and J ends, which lost 2 bases and 3 bases, there was a span of 10 bases. This CDR3 is 14 amino acids long. Per the germline V gene, CDR1 is MNHNS and CDR2 is SASEGT. TCRdb re-derived calls from the RT-PCR reads in MiXCR, one entry per CDR3 protein. The profile shows 530,000 or so distinct CDR3 sequences, roughly 27% of them singletons. The V gene is TRBV6-1, the J gene TRBJ1-1, with a weak D call TRBD1 (6 bases). The sequence derives from a man in his fifties who received an inactivated influenza vaccine. The sequencing here drew on CD4+ T cells sorted from PBMCs, taken roughly 5 days after vaccination. The CDR3 reads CASSETGRHTEAFF. The DNA of the CDR3 is TGTGCCAGCAGTGAAACAGGGAGACACACTGAAGCTTTCTTT.